The clone carrying this TCR beta chain was recorded a few times. The data stem from a study of beta chain features in type 1 diabetes. One heparinised draw of blood, averaging about 116 mL, came from each donor. Researchers reported sorting CD4+ naive, central memory, regulatory and stem cell-like memory cells via CD45RO/CCR7/CD25/CD127/CD95/CD27. Trimming pared 4 bases from V and 0 bases from J, leaving 7 bases between. Germline CDR1 is SQVTM and CDR2 is ANQGSEA. This CDR3 contains 12 residues. As every portion of the isolated RNA was reverse transcribed, the sequencing read expressed TCRB transcripts. Only in-frame clones appear in the TCRdb table, and some are missing; sequencing was by immunoSEQ multiplex PCR. The sample lists roughly 400,000 clones; approximately 16% were seen once.

The sequenced material came from naive CD4+ T cells from blood. The V call is TRBV29-1, the J call TRBJ2-7; no firm D call. The receptor comes from a woman aged 18-29 years in good health. CDR3 sequence (DNA): TGCAGCGTTGTGATGAGCTCCTACGAGCAGTACTTC. It is translated as CSVVMSSYEQYF.